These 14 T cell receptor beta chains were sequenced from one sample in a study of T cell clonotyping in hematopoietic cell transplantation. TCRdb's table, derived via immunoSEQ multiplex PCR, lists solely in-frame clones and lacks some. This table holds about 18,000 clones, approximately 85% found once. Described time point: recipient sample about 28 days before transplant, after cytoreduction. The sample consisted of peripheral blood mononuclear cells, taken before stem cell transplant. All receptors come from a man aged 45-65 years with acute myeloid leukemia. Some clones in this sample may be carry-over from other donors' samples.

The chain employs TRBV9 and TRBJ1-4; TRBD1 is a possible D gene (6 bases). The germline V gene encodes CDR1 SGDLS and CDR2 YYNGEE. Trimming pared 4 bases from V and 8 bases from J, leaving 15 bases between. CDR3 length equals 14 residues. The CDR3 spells CASSTSSQGEKLFF. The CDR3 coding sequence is TGTGCCAGCAGCACGTCCTCCCAGGGGGAAAAACTGTTTTTT.

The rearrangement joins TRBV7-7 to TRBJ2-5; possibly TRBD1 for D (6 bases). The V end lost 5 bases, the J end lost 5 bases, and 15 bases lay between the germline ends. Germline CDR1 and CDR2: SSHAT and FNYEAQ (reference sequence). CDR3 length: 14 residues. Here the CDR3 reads CASSLGVGAETQYF. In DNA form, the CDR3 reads TGTGCCAGCAGCCTCGGGGTGGGGGCTGAGACCCAGTACTTC.

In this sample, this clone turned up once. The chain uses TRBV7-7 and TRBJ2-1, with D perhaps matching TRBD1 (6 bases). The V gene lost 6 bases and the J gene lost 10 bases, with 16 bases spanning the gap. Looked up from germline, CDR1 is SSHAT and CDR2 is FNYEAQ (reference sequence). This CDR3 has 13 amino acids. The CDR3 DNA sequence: TGTGCCAGCAGTGCCGGTGGGGGCGTCGAGCAGTTCTTC. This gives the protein CASSAGGGVEQFF.

CDR3 sequence reads: CASSLRGSYEQYF. The DNA for the CDR3 is TGTGCCAGCAGTTTACGGGGTTCCTACGAGCAGTACTTC. This chain joins TRBV28 and TRBJ2-7; D possibly corresponds to TRBD2 (5 bases). The CDR3 length is 13 residues. Germline V gene sequence: CDR1 MDHEN, CDR2 SYDVKM. The V and J ends lost 2 bases and 1 base respectively, with 6 bases between them.

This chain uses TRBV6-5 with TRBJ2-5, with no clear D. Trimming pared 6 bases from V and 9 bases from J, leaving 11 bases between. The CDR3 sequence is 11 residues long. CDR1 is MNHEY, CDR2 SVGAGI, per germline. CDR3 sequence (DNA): TGTGCCAGCAGGGAAGCCAAGGCCCAGTACTTC. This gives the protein CASREAKAQYF.

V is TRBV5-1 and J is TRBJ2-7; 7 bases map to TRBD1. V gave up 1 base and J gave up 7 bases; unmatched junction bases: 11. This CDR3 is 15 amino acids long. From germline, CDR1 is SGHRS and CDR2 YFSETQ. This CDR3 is CASSLPRQGLGEQYF. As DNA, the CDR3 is TGCGCCAGCAGCTTGCCCAGACAGGGATTGGGGGAGCAGTACTTC.

The CDR3 is CASSPQGGTYNEQFF. In nucleotides, the CDR3 is TGTGCCAGCAGCCCACAGGGGGGAACCTACAATGAGCAGTTCTTC. V and J are TRBV7-3 and TRBJ2-1; 8 bases line up with TRBD1. Germline assignment: CDR1 SGHTA and CDR2 FQGTGA. The CDR3 is 15 residues long. Trimming took 5 bases from V and 2 from J; bases not matched to a gene: 5.

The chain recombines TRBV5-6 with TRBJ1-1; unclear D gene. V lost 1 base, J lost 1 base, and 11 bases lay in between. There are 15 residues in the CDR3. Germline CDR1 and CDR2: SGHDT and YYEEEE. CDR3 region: CASSLQTRQNTEAFF. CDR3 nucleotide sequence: TGTGCCAGCAGCTTGCAGACCCGACAGAACACTGAAGCTTTCTTT.

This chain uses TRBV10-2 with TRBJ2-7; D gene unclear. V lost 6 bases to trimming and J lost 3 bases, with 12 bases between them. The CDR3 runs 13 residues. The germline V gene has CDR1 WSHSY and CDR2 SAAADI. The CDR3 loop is CASRRQIGYEQYF. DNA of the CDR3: TGCGCCAGCAGAAGGCAGATTGGCTACGAGCAGTACTTC.

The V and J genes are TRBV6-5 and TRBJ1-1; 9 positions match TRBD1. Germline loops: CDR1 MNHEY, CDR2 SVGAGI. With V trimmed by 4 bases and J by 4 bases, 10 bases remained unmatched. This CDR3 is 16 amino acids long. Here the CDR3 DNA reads TGTGCCAGCAGTTTGGGACAGGGTCCTGGGCGCACTGAAGCTTTCTTT. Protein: CASSLGQGPGRTEAFF.

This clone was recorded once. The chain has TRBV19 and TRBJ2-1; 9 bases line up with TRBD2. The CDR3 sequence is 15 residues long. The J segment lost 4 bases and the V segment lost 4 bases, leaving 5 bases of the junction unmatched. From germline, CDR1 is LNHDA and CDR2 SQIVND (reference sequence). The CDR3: CASSTSGGTYNEQFF. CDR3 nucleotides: TGTGCCAGTAGTACGAGCGGGGGGACATACAATGAGCAGTTCTTC.

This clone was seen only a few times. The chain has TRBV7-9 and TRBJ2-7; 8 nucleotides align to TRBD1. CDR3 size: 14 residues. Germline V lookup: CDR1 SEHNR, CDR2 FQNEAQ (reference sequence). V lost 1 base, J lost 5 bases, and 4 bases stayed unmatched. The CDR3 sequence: CASSLVTGANEQYF. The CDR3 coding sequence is TGTGCCAGCAGCTTAGTGACAGGGGCCAACGAGCAGTACTTC. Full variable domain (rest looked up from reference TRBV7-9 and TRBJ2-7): DTGVSQNPRHKITKRGQNVTFRCDPISEHNRLYWYRQTLGQGPEFLTYFQNEAQLEKSRLLSDRFSAERPKGSFSTLEIQRTEQGDSAMYLCASSLVTGANEQYFGPGTRLTVT.

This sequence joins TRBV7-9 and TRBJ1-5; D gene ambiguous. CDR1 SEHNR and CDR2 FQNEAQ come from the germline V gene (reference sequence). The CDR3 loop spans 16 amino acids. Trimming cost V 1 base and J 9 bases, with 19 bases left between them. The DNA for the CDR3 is TGTGCCAGCAGCTTAGATAGCCCGGACGGCTTAGGGCCCCAGCATTTT. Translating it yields CASSLDSPDGLGPQHF.

CDR3 residues: CASRTSGSNQPQHF. CDR3 coding DNA: TGTGCCAGCAGAACGTCAGGTAGCAATCAGCCCCAGCATTTT. The genes are TRBV6-1 and TRBJ1-5, with D unclear. Trimming removed 6 bases at V and 0 bases at J, with 9 bases between. The germline gives CDR1 MNHNS, CDR2 SASEGT. This CDR3 has 14 residues.